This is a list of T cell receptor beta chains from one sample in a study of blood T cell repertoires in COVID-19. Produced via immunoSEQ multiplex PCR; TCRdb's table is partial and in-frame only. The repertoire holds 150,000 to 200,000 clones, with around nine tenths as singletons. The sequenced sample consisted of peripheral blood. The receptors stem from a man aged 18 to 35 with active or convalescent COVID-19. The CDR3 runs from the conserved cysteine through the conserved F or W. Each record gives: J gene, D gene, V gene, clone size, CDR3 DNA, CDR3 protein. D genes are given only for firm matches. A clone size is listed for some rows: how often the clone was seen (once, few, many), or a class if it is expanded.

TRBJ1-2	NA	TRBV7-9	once	TGTGCCAGCAGCTTCCAGGCGAGGGTGAACTATGGCTACACCTTC	CASSFQARVNYGYTF
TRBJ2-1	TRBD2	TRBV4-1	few	TGCGCCAGCAGCCTCACTTCGGGGCGGGGGACCCACAATGAGCAGTTCTTC	CASSLTSGRGTHNEQFF
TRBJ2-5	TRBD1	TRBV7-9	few	TGTGCCAGCAGCCGGACAGGGAGGGAGACCCAGTACTTC	CASSRTGRETQYF
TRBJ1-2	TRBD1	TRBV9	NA	TGTGCCAGCAGTGGGACAGCCTACTATGGCTACACCTTC	CASSGTAYYGYTF
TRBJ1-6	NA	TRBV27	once	TGTGCCAGCAGTTCCCGGACAGACTATAATTCACCCCTCCACTTT	CASSSRTDYNSPLHF
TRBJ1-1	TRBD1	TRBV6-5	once	TGTGCCAGCAGCCCCGGGACAGGGGTAAACCATGAAGCTTTCTTT	CASSPGTGVNHEAFF
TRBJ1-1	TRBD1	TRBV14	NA	TGTGCCAGCAGCCATCTAGGGACAGGGGACACTGAAGCTTTCTTT	CASSHLGTGDTEAFF
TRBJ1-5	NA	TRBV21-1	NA	TGTGCCAGCAGCAAGAATCTTCGGGGGTTGGTAATGTGTCAGCCCCAGCATTTT	CASSKNLRGLVMCQPQHF
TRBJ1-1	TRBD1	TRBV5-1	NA	TGCGCCAGCAGCTCGCCGGGACAGGGGAACACTGAAGCTTTCTTT	CASSSPGQGNTEAFF
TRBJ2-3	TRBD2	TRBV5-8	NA	TGTGCCAGCAGCTTGGAATCTGAGCGGGGGGGCCCGGATACGCAGTATTTT	CASSLESERGGPDTQYF
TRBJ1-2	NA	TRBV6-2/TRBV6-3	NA	TGTGCCAGCAGTTACTCGGGCGGGCTCGGAGTCTATGGCTACACCTTC	CASSYSGGLGVYGYTF
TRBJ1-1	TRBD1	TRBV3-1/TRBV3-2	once	TGTGCCAGCAGCCCACATTCTCTCTGCCGGGACAGGGAAACCCTTGAAGCTTTCTTT	CASSPHSLCRDRETLEAFF
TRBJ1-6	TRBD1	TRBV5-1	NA	TGCGCCAGCAGCGGGGGACAGGATAATTCACCCCTCCACTTT	CASSGGQDNSPLHF
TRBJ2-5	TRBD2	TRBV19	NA	TGTGCCAGTAGTGGGCCGGGACTAGCGGGGGATAAGTACTTC	CASSGPGLAGDKYF
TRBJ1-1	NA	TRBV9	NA	TGTGCCAGCAGCGTCCTCGGCGCGGGGTCTAACACTGAAGCTTTCTTT	CASSVLGAGSNTEAFF
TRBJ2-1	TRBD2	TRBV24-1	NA	TGTGCCACCAGTGACCCGCGGGAGGGCTCGTTCAATGAGCAGTTCTTC	CATSDPREGSFNEQFF
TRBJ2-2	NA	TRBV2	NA	TGTGCCAGCACGAGGGGACAGACGGGGGCCGGGGAGCTGTTTTTT	CASTRGQTGAGELFF
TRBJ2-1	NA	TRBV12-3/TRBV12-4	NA	TGTGCCAGCAGTCCCAAACTAGAGCAGTTCTTC	CASSPKLEQFF
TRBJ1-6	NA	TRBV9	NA	TGTGCCAGCAGCGTAGGGGGCAATTCACCCCTCCACTTT	CASSVGGNSPLHF
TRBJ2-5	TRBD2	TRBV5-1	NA	TGCGCCAGCAGCTTGGTGGTAGCGGGGAGCGGAGAGACCCAGTACTTC	CASSLVVAGSGETQYF
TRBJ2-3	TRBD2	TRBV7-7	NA	TGTGCTAGCAAGCGGGGACTAGCGGAGACAGATACGCAGTATTTT	CASKRGLAETDTQYF
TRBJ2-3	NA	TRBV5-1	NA	TGCGCCAGCAGCGCCCAGGGGGAGGGCACAGATACGCAGTATTTT	CASSAQGEGTDTQYF
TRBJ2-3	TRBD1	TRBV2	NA	TGTGCCAGCAAGGGACAGGGCACAGATACGCAGTATTTT	CASKGQGTDTQYF
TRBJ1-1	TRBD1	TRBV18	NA	TGTGCCAGCTCACCGTGGGACAGCCAAATGAACACTGAAGCTTTCTTT	CASSPWDSQMNTEAFF
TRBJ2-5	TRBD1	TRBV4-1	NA	TGCGCCAGCAGCCAAGGGACTCTCATTCAGGGGGCCCAGTACTTC	CASSQGTLIQGAQYF
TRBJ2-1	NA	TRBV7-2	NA	TGTGCCAGCAGCGTCGGGGATAGCTCCTACAATGAGCAGTTCTTC	CASSVGDSSYNEQFF
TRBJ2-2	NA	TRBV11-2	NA	TGTGCCAGCAGCTTCGGCACCGGGGAGCTGTTTTTT	CASSFGTGELFF
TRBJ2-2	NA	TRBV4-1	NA	TGCGCCAGCAGCCAAGATCGGGGCACCGGGGAGCTGTTTTTT	CASSQDRGTGELFF
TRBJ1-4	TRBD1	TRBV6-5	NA	TGTGCCAGCAGACCCCCGGGACAGGGGAGCAAAAAACTGTTTTTT	CASRPPGQGSKKLFF
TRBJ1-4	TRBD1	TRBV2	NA	TGTGCCAGCAGGAAGGACAGGGTGAATGAAAAACTGTTTTTT	CASRKDRVNEKLFF
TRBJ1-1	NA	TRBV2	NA	TGTGCCAGCAGTGAAGGCAGGAACACTGAAGCTTTCTTT	CASSEGRNTEAFF
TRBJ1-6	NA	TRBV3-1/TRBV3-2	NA	TGTGCCAGCAGCCAAGTCAGGGGTAATTCACCCCTCCACTTT	CASSQVRGNSPLHF
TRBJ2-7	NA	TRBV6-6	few	TGTGCCAGCAGTCGACAGGGGCGGGAGGCCACCACCGAGCAGTACTTC	CASSRQGREATTEQYF
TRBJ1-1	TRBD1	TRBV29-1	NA	TGCAGCGCCCTAGGCGGGACAGGTGAAGCTTTCTTT	CSALGGTGEAFF
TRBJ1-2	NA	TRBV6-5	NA	TGTGCCAGCTCAGGGGAGCCCCAAGCTAACTATGGCTACACCTTC	CASSGEPQANYGYTF
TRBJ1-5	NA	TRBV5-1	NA	TGCGCCAGCAGCTTGTCGGGGGATCAGCCCCAGCATTTT	CASSLSGDQPQHF
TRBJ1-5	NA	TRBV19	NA	TGTGCCACCATACCCGGAGGGGGGGGCCAGCCCCAGCATTTT	CATIPGGGGQPQHF
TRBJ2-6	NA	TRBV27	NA	TGTGCCAGCAGTGTAAGCAGGGTCCGAAGCTCTGGGGCCAACGTCCTGACTTTC	CASSVSRVRSSGANVLTF
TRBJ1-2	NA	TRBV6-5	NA	TGTGCCAGCAGCCCGGAAGGACAAAGGGGCTACACCTTC	CASSPEGQRGYTF
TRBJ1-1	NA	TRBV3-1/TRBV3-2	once	TGTGCCAGCAGCCTGCACATGGGGGAGGCTGAAGCTTTCTTT	CASSLHMGEAEAFF
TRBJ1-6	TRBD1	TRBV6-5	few	TGTGCCAGCAGTTACGTTCCGGGACAGGGTAGTTCACCCCTCCACTTT	CASSYVPGQGSSPLHF
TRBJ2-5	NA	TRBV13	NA	TGTGCCAGCAGCCCACAGGAGACCCAGTACTTC	CASSPQETQYF
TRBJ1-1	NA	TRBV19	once	TGTGCCAGTAGTATTGGGGCAATGAACACTGAAGCTTTCTTT	CASSIGAMNTEAFF
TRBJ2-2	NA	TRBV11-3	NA	TGTGCCAGCACCCCCGGGGGCACCGGGGAGCTGTTTTTT	CASTPGGTGELFF
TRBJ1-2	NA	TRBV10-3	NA	TGTGCCATCGCCCCTGGGGGCGCCTATGGCTACACCTTC	CAIAPGGAYGYTF
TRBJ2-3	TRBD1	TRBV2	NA	TGCTGTGGGACAGTTAGCACAGATACGCAGTATTTT	CCGTVSTDTQYF
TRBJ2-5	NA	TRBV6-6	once	TGTGCCAGCAGAGAGGGAGAGGTATCCCAAGAGACCCAGTACTTC	CASREGEVSQETQYF
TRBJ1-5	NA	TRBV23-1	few	TGCGCCCGACTCCGGTCCCAGGGGAAGCCCCAGCATTTT	CARLRSQGKPQHF
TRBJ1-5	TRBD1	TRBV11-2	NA	TGTGCCAGCAGCCAACAGGGGGACCAGCCCCAGCATTTT	CASSQQGDQPQHF
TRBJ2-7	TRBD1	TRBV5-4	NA	TGTGCCAGCAGCCGGACAGGGTCCTACGAGCAGTACTTC	CASSRTGSYEQYF
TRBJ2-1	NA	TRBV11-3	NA	TGTGCCAGCAGCTTAGACGGGCCTGGGAGACAGGAGAATGAGCAGTTCTTC	CASSLDGPGRQENEQFF
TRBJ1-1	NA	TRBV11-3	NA	TGTGCCAGCTTGAACAGGGCTCTGAACACTGAAGCTTTCTTT	CASLNRALNTEAFF
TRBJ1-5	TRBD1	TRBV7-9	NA	TGTGCCAGCAGCCCGGACAGGCTTGGCAATCAGCCCCAGCATTTT	CASSPDRLGNQPQHF
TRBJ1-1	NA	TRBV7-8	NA	TGTGCCAGCAGCTTAGACAGCGGGGGCACTGAAGCTTTCTTT	CASSLDSGGTEAFF
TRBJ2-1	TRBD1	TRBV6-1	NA	TGTGCCAGCAGTGAATCACTCCTGGGACAGCCGCAGTTCTTC	CASSESLLGQPQFF
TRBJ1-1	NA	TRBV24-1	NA	TGTGCCACCAGTGATTCGGGGATGAACACTGAAGCTTTCTTT	CATSDSGMNTEAFF
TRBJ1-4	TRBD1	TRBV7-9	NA	TGTGCCAGCAGCCTCACAGGGGGTGAAATTGAAAAACTGTTTTTT	CASSLTGGEIEKLFF